This TCR beta chain was sequenced during a study of metastatic and nonmetastatic thyroid tumors. In the study overall: Comparative analysis of repertoires was undertaken across blood and tumor or nodule tissue obtained from malignant and benign thyroid patients.

To note about this clone: What it recognizes is unknown.

No treatment of any kind had been given to any patient before thyroid surgery. Study observations and caveats: Malignant thyroid tumors reportedly exceeded benign nodules significantly in TCR beta diversity, with the difference appearing in blood and tumor.

Authors' methods: A classifier for distant metastasis in papillary thyroid cancer was constructed using CDR3 differences observed across clinicopathological groups. TCRdb re-processed the PCR reads through MiXCR. The V and J calls and clone size come from TCRdb's table, not from the authors' own analysis. The sample includes about 8,100 clones, around 40% of them seen just once. V was pared by 6 bases and J by 10 bases, with 15 bases between. Germline V gives CDR1 MDHEN, CDR2 SYDVKM. The CDR3 length is 12 residues. The sample consisted of tumor tissue. This TCR was sampled from a male donor with papillary thyroid cancer or a benign thyroid nodule (not recorded which). Some clones in this sample may be carry-over from other donors' samples. The rearrangement joins TRBV28 to TRBJ2-5, with D possibly called TRBD1 or TRBD2 (5 bases each). The CDR3: CASSSSTRGQYF. In nucleotides, the CDR3 is TGTGCCAGCAGCTCTTCCACTAGGGGCCAGTACTTC. Full variable domain (rest looked up from reference TRBV28 and TRBJ2-5): DVKVTQSSRYLVKRTGEKVFLECVQDMDHENMFWYRQDPGLGLRLIYFSYDVKMKEKGDIPEGYSVSREKKERFSLILESASTNQTSMYLCASSSSTRGQYFGPGTRLLVL.